Below, one TCR beta chain is given with its context. Its antigen is still unknown. The record has no base qualities; no much larger clone is one base away. The CDR3 regions of human TCRbeta chains were subjected to immunosequencing. In the authors' own workflow: TCRs in the repertoires were compared against a reference library of SARS-CoV-2-specific TCRs that had been generated with the MIRA antigen-specificity platform. Breadth meant the fraction of unique TCRs that were SARS-CoV-2-associated, whereas depth meant the fraction of total T cells that were SARS-CoV-2-associated. Each spike-specific TCR was assigned to its reactive spike region and to a CD4 or CD8 class using the MIRA data. Log10-transformed breadth and depth values were compared by one-way ANOVA with Sidak's multiple comparisons tests. What TCRdb holds here is the immuneACCESS table cut down to in-frame rearrangements. Part of the clones is not present; checked against another copy, under half of the missing clones reflect an unresolved V gene, and the others are unexplained. D and trimming come from the DNA, and the V and J calls and clone size come from that table. The sample table records about 76,000 clones; about 83% of these occur just once. 27% of the sample goes to the ten largest clones.

The sample's time point label, in plain terms: about 28 days (+/-7) after the second vaccine dose. The sample's treatment or condition label is to be understood as: meningococcal conjugate vaccine given as trial control. The vaccinee samples were drawn from two UK trials, COV001 and COV002, one of which was a single-blind randomized controlled phase 2/3 trial testing AZD1222 (ChAdOx1 nCoV-19) in healthy adults. For TCRbeta chain sequencing, PBMC samples from trial participants were taken at day 0 and at day 28 after the second dose. CDR1 SGHKS and CDR2 YYEKEE are derived from the germline V gene (reference sequence). Between the V and J ends, shortened by 2 bases and 1 base respectively, the junction contains 6 bases. The CDR3 runs 13 residues from the cysteine to the phenylalanine. Only the CDR3 DNA stays, 39 bases, in frame from base 1. This sample was taken from a study of T cell responses to AZD1222 COVID-19 vaccine (dated by TCRdb to 2020 to 2022). Concerning the study at large: A total of 233 trial participants underwent TCR sequencing, of whom approximately 200 had received two doses of AZD1222 and around 25 had received two doses of the MenACWY control vaccine. Trial participants were enrolled by age into 18-55, 56-69 and 70-plus year subgroups, with 148, 28 and 57 TCR-sequenced participants respectively. What the authors observed across the whole study: Because no samples from the day 14 peak response were available, repertoires could be characterized only after the peak T cell response. Epitopes outside the regions mutated in the B.1.351 and B.1.1.7 variants were reportedly recognized by nearly half of the unique spike-specific TCRs. The whole spike protein was spanned by vaccine-associated CD4 TCRs, and dominant responses were seen in regions 160-218 and 743-854. The 56-69-year group was small, and its depth increase did not reach significance, likely because of low power. Only a handful of AZD1222 recipients were SARS-CoV-2 seropositive at baseline, limiting conclusions about previously exposed vaccinees. A significant rise in spike-specific TCR breadth and depth was observed after two AZD1222 doses relative to day 0 and relative to MenACWY recipients. Participants were mostly white British and included more females than males, and it was suggested by the authors that clonal diversity may have been underestimated.

The source material was peripheral blood, sampled 28 days after the second dose of the MenACWY control vaccine. This clonotype was obtained from an adult who received the MenACWY meningococcal vaccine as a control. The chain is made from TRBV5-5 and TRBJ1-1, with no confidently assigned D gene. The CDR3: CASSFRENTEAFF. Read as DNA, the sequence is TGTGCCAGCAGCTTTCGTGAGAACACTGAAGCTTTCTTT.